These 25 T cell receptor beta chains originate from one sample sequenced in a study of post-analysis software for immune sequencing data. No antigens are known for them. Study-wide points: About 5 TRBV segments occurring more often in patients than controls included TRBV5-6, TRBV5-1 and TRBV20-1.

Prepared TCR beta cDNA libraries contained unique molecular identifiers. TCRdb re-analysed the PCR reads in MiXCR, keeping a single row per CDR3 protein. The sample carries around 700,000 distinct CDR3 sequences, roughly three fifths recorded once. Sequenced material: blood. The receptor set was obtained from a girl aged 2 to 10 with multiple sclerosis.

This clonotype is a singleton in its sample. V usage is TRBV11-3 and J usage is TRBJ2-1; TRBD2 aligns across 8 bases. This CDR3 region has 17 residues. Germline CDR1 SGHNT, CDR2 YENEEA. V was pared by 1 base and J by 0 bases, with 5 bases of the junction left unmatched. CDR3 DNA: TGTGCCAGCAGCTTAGGGACAGCGGGGGCCTCCTACAATGAGCAGTTCTTC. Translation gives CASSLGTAGASYNEQFF.

The chain combines TRBV29-1 with TRBJ2-1; D may be TRBD2 (7 bases). The CDR3 has 14 amino acids. V lost 4 bases to trimming and J lost 3 bases, with 13 bases between them. The germline V gene encodes CDR1 SQVTM and CDR2 ANQGSEA. In nucleotides, the CDR3 is TGCAGCGTTGGGGGGGGCTTGAACTACAATGAGCAGTTCTTC. This gives the protein CSVGGGLNYNEQFF.

The V and J genes are TRBV14 and TRBJ2-3; D unresolved. Trimming took off 0 bases at V and 7 bases at J, with 8 bases between the two ends. Germline CDR1 is SGHDN and CDR2 is FVKESK. The CDR3 is made up of 13 amino acids. The CDR3 nucleotides are TGTGCCAGCAGCCAAGAGGACCGTTATACGCAGTATTTT. Its protein is CASSQEDRYTQYF.

V gene TRBV29-1 combines with J gene TRBJ2-3; 7 bases match TRBD2. Germline values: CDR1 SQVTM, CDR2 ANQGSEA. V lost 6 bases, J lost 5 bases, and 8 bases stayed unmatched. CDR3 length equals 13 residues. The CDR3 bases are TGCAGCGTGAGGGAGGGCGGGGGAGATACGCAGTATTTT. Protein product: CSVREGGGDTQYF.

This clonotype was seen only once. The chain has TRBV3-1 and TRBJ2-7; 10 bases match TRBD1. Matching the DNA end better, TRBJ2-5 makes the J call doubtful. The germline V gene encodes CDR1 LGHDT and CDR2 YNNKEL (reference sequence). The CDR3 is 16 residues long. This chain's CDR3 is CASSQDRTGGWETQYF. In nucleotides, the CDR3 is TGTGCCAGCAGCCAAGATCGGACAGGGGGTTGGGAGACCCAGTACTTC.

This clonotype was observed a few times. The genes are TRBV20-1 and TRBJ2-1, with D tentatively TRBD2 (6 bases). Trimming removed 3 bases at V and 6 bases at J, with 18 bases between. CDR3 length equals 15 residues. Per germline, CDR1 DFQATT and CDR2 SNEGSKA (reference sequence). Here the CDR3 reads CSASHGRSPPNEQFF. CDR3 DNA sequence: TGCAGTGCTAGTCATGGGAGGTCTCCCCCCAATGAGCAGTTCTTC.

V gene TRBV6-4 combines with J gene TRBJ2-1; TRBD2 agrees at 7 bases. CDR3 length equals 13 residues. J was trimmed by 10 bases and V by 9 bases; bases with no gene match: 12. CDR1 is MRHNA, CDR2 SNTAGT, per germline. The CDR3 nucleotides are TGTGCCAGTACCCAGCGGGGTAGCCAAGAGCAGTTCTTC. Its translation is CASTQRGSQEQFF.

This clonotype was detected a few times. The chain carries TRBV30 and TRBJ2-5; 7 nucleotides align to TRBD1. The V and J ends lost 4 bases and 4 bases, in that order; junction bases with no gene match: 6. The CDR3 loop spans 13 amino acids. Germline V CDR1 and CDR2: GTSNPN, SVGIG (reference sequence). The CDR3 reads CAWKRGQLETQYF. The CDR3 coding sequence is TGTGCCTGGAAGAGGGGACAGCTAGAGACCCAGTACTTC. Supplemented by reference TRBV30 and TRBJ2-5, the full variable domain reads SQTIHQWPATLVQPVGSPLSLECTVEGTSNPNLYWYRQAAGRGLQLLFYSVGIGQISSEVPQNLSASRPQDRQFILSSKKLLLSDSGFYLCAWKRGQLETQYFGPGTRLLVL.

The rearrangement uses TRBV29-1 and TRBJ2-1; D unresolved. This CDR3 has 12 residues. Germline V gives CDR1 SQVTM, CDR2 ANQGSEA. The V end lost 3 bases, the J end lost 4 bases, and 7 bases lay between the germline ends. CDR3 in DNA: TGCAGCGTTGAGGGGATATACAATGAGCAGTTCTTC. Its translation: CSVEGIYNEQFF.

This clonotype has just a few counts. This chain connects TRBV12-5 to TRBJ2-6, with TRBD1 identical over 7 bases. The CDR3 totals 17 residues. V shed 1 base and J 2 bases; nucleotides not matched to a gene: 5. The V gene's germline CDR1 is LGHNT and CDR2 FRNRAP. In DNA form, the CDR3 reads TGTGCTAGTGGTTTGGACGAAGGGGGCGCTGGGGCCAACGTCCTGACTTTC. Protein sequence: CASGLDEGGAGANVLTF. The full variable domain, completed using reference TRBV12-5 and TRBJ2-6, is DARVTQTPRHKVTEMGQEVTMRCQPILGHNTVFWYRQTMMQGLELLAYFRNRAPLDDSGMPKDRFSAEMPDATLATLKIQPSEPRDSAVYFCASGLDEGGAGANVLTFGAGSRLTVL.

The CDR3 loop is CASSLMDQPQHF. The CDR3 DNA reads as TGTGCCAGCAGCTTAATGGATCAGCCCCAGCATTTT. The chain is built from TRBV7-2 and TRBJ1-5; D gene unclear. Per germline, CDR1 SGHTA and CDR2 FQGNSA. This CDR3 comprises 12 residues. V lost 2 bases and J lost 5, with 4 bases in between.

The chain combines TRBV6-5 with TRBJ1-2; a weak D match, TRBD1 (6 bases). The CDR3 spans 15 residues. CDR1 and CDR2 (germline): MNHEY, SVGAGI. The V gene lost 2 bases and the J gene lost 6 bases, with 16 bases spanning the gap. CDR3 residues: CASSYLSRGSDGYTF. DNA for the CDR3: TGTGCCAGCAGTTACCTTAGCAGGGGAAGCGATGGCTACACCTTC.

The chain couples TRBV20-1 to TRBJ2-3, with TRBD2 matching over 10 bases. The CDR3 contains 15 residues. The germline gives CDR1 DFQATT, CDR2 SNEGSKA (reference sequence). Trimming cost V 5 bases and J 0 bases; bases outside gene matches: 5. For the CDR3, the DNA is TGCAGTGCTCTGGAGCGGGGGGGAAGCACAGATACGCAGTATTTT. As protein: CSALERGGSTDTQYF.

The V call is TRBV10-3, the J call TRBJ1-1; D gene ambiguous. The CDR3 has 14 residues. V lost 7 bases and J 0 bases, leaving 12 bases between the germline ends. The germline CDR1 and CDR2 sequences are ENHRY and SYGVKD. CDR3 protein: CAIKGAGLNTEAFF. DNA for the CDR3: TGTGCCATCAAGGGAGCCGGGCTGAACACTGAAGCTTTCTTT.

This clonotype was counted a few times. The chain employs TRBV6-5 and TRBJ2-7; tentative D call: TRBD2 (5 bases). The CDR3 runs to 14 residues. Germline values: CDR1 MNHEY, CDR2 SVGAGI. The V end lost 6 bases, the J end lost 0 bases, and 12 bases lay between the germline ends. The CDR3 bases are TGTGCCAGCAGGGTTGAGGGTCTCTCCTACGAGCAGTACTTC. It codes for CASRVEGLSYEQYF.

This clonotype was seen a handful of times. V and J are TRBV12-3 or TRBV12-4 and TRBJ1-5, with TRBD1 matching 10 bases. The CDR3 spans 15 residues. V lost 3 bases and J lost 7; bases outside the gene matches: 6. As DNA, the CDR3 is TGTGCCAGCAGTTTGGGGACAGGGGTGGAACAGCCCCAGCATTTT. It specifies CASSLGTGVEQPQHF.

The genes are TRBV27 and TRBJ2-7; D possibly uses TRBD1 or TRBD2 (5 bases each). The germline gives CDR1 MNHEY, CDR2 SMNVEV (reference sequence). The CDR3 contains 16 residues. Deletions cut 5 bases from V and 3 bases from J, with 20 bases between. CDR3 sequence reads: CASSRWDGDFFYEQYF. As DNA, the CDR3 is TGTGCCAGCAGTCGCTGGGACGGCGACTTCTTCTACGAGCAGTACTTC.

The rearrangement uses TRBV7-2 and TRBJ2-1, with D possibly being TRBD1 or TRBD2 (5 bases each). This CDR3 has 14 amino acids. Germline-derived CDR1 and CDR2 are SGHTA and FQGNSA. The V end lost 3 bases, the J end lost 7 bases, and 13 bases lay between the germline ends. In DNA, the CDR3 is TGTGCCAGCAGCTTGGGGTGGGGACGTAATGAGCAGTTCTTC. This sequence encodes CASSLGWGRNEQFF.

This sequence joins TRBV18 and TRBJ2-7; the D gene is possibly TRBD2 (6 bases). Germline lookup yields CDR1 KGHSH and CDR2 LQKENI. V lost 2 bases to trimming and J lost 4 bases, with 9 bases between them. The CDR3 has 13 residues. CDR3 coding DNA: TGTGCCAGCTCACCAAGGAGGGGATACGAGCAGTACTTC. Its translation is CASSPRRGYEQYF. Variable domain in full (rest from reference TRBV18 and TRBJ2-7): NAGVMQNPRHLVRRRGQEARLRCSPMKGHSHVYWYRQLPEEGLKFMVYLQKENIIDESGMPKERFSAEFPKEGPSILRIQQVVRGDSAAYFCASSPRRGYEQYFGPGTRLTVT.

The rearrangement links TRBV9 to TRBJ2-7; 11 positions match TRBD1. This CDR3 is 15 amino acids long. Germline V CDR1 and CDR2: SGDLS, YYNGEE. Germline trimming cut 2 bases from V and 4 bases from J; bases unmatched to any gene: 5. CDR3 DNA: TGTGCCAGCAGCGTTACCGGGACAGGGGGTTACGAGCAGTACTTC. Its translation: CASSVTGTGGYEQYF.

This sequence joins TRBV7-2 and TRBJ2-1; 8 bases are a match to TRBD2. The CDR3 contains 15 residues. Germline V gene data show CDR1 as SGHTA and CDR2 as FQGNSA. J lost 8 bases, V lost 5 bases, and 11 bases had no gene match. For the CDR3, the DNA is TGTGCCAGCAGCACCCAAGCGGGAGAAGACTATGAGCAGTTCTTC. It yields the protein CASSTQAGEDYEQFF.

The V gene is TRBV12-3 or TRBV12-4, the J gene TRBJ2-6, with 8 positions matching TRBD1. V gave up 5 bases and J gave up 2 bases; unmatched junction bases: 2. The CDR3 sequence is 15 residues long. Written as DNA, the CDR3 is TGTGCCAGCAGTACGGGACAGGCTGGGGCCAACGTCCTGACTTTC. Translation gives CASSTGQAGANVLTF.

This clonotype was picked up one time. The rearrangement joins TRBV20-1 to TRBJ2-7; 10 nucleotides match TRBD2. The germline V gene has CDR1 DFQATT and CDR2 SNEGSKA (reference sequence). With 4 bases clipped from V and 5 bases from J, the junction kept 14 bases outside the gene matches. This CDR3 spans 16 amino acids. The CDR3 DNA follows: TGCAGTGCTACCAAGTCCTTCACTAGCGGGAAGGACGAGCAGTACTTC. Translating gives CSATKSFTSGKDEQYF.

The chain has TRBV10-3 and TRBJ2-4; D remains unclear. The J call is doubtful: the DNA matches TRBJ2-7 better. There are 11 residues in the CDR3. Germline CDR1 and CDR2: ENHRY and SYGVKD. This CDR3 reads CAISAPYEQYF. CDR3 nucleotides: TGTGCCATCAGTGCCCCCTACGAGCAGTACTTC.

The V gene is TRBV24-1, the J gene TRBJ2-5; tentatively, D is TRBD1 or TRBD2 (5 bases each). V was clipped by 3 bases and J by 4 bases, with 8 bases between them. The CDR3 is 13 amino acids. Germline CDR1 KGHDR, CDR2 SFDVKD. The CDR3 sequence is CATSDPGTETQYF. The CDR3 region has the DNA TGTGCCACCAGTGATCCCGGGACAGAGACCCAGTACTTC.